Shown below are 6 T cell receptor beta chains from a single sample sequenced in a study of molecular identifiers for immune sequencing clone quantification. MiXCR, applied by TCRdb to the PCR reads, yields one record per CDR3 protein. The sample lists 600,000 to 650,000 distinct CDR3 sequences; about 20% were seen once. The sample was naive CD8+ T cells from blood, with Jurkat cell RNA spiked in. The subset here: FACS-sorted CD8+CD4-CCR7+CD45RA+ naive T cells. These receptors were collected from a human donor in good health. Some libraries in this study had Jurkat cell RNA spiked in.

This clonotype was picked up a small number of times. V and J are TRBV20-1 and TRBJ2-7, with D hard to call. V was pared by 2 bases and J by 0 bases, with 8 bases between. The CDR3 spans 13 residues. The germline V gene encodes CDR1 DFQATT and CDR2 SNEGSKA (reference sequence). CDR3 DNA sequence: TGCAGTGCTAGACCCCAGGACTCCTACGAGCAGTACTTC. This codes for CSARPQDSYEQYF.

At least ten counts were recorded for this clonotype. The chain recombines TRBV6-2 or TRBV6-3 with TRBJ2-1, with 8 bases identical to TRBD2. The CDR3 consists of 16 residues. Germline assignment: CDR1 MNHEY and CDR2 SVGEGT. The V gene end was trimmed by 6 bases and the J gene end by 10 bases; junction bases not matched to a gene: 17. CDR3 sequence: CASSRTLRAGGKEQFF. The DNA of the CDR3 is TGTGCCAGCAGCCGTACCCTTAGGGCGGGAGGAAAAGAGCAGTTCTTC.

This clonotype was observed at least ten times. This rearrangement joins TRBV27 to TRBJ2-7; TRBD2 matches 7 bases. CDR3 length: 14 amino acids. V trimming: 6 bases; J trimming: 2 bases; junction bases outside the gene matches: 7. The germline gives CDR1 MNHEY, CDR2 SMNVEV (reference sequence). CDR3 bases: TGTGCCAGCAGCCCGGGAGGACGCCCCTACGAGCAGTACTTC. This sequence encodes CASSPGGRPYEQYF.

This clonotype occurred many times. V and J are TRBV2 and TRBJ2-1; D unresolved. Trimming removed 5 bases from V and 9 bases from J, with 17 bases in between. Per germline, CDR1 SNHLY and CDR2 FYNNEI. CDR3 length equals 14 residues. CDR3 sequence reads: CASSTHGWNGEQFF. CDR3 nucleotide sequence: TGTGCCAGCAGTACCCATGGATGGAATGGTGAGCAGTTCTTC.

This clonotype was observed at least ten times. The V call is TRBV4-2, the J call TRBJ2-7, with 13 bases aligning to TRBD2. The germline gives CDR1 LGHNA, CDR2 YNFKEQ. The CDR3 totals 18 residues. Losses at the gene ends were 3 bases for V and 0 bases for J; bases not matched to a gene: 8. This chain's CDR3 is CASSQGTSGADPSYEQYF. The CDR3 DNA follows: TGTGCCAGCAGCCAGGGGACTAGCGGGGCCGATCCCTCCTACGAGCAGTACTTC.

For this clonotype: One end of the junction fails to match germline, which may point to a read error. This chain joins TRBV16 and TRBJ1-3; D is unresolved. The CDR3 runs 14 residues. CDR1 and CDR2 (germline): KGHSY, FQNENV. Here the CDR3 DNA reads TGTGCCAGCAGACAATTAAGCTCTGGAAACACCATATATTTT. Translated, it gives CASRQLSSGNTIYF.